These 4 T cell receptor beta chains share one sample of origin, sequenced in a study of PD-L1 blockade in urothelial cancer. Profiled with immunoSEQ multiplex PCR; TCRdb holds only in-frame clones, not every one. The sample shows some 71,000 clones, around 86% of them seen only once. Time point noted: pretreatment peripheral blood. The starting material was PBMCs, obtained around atezolizumab (anti-PD-L1) treatment. These receptors all come from a man aged 55-75 years with urothelial cancer.

The chain couples TRBV7-8 to TRBJ1-5, with unresolved D. The CDR3 has 15 residues. Trimming took off 1 base at V and 4 bases at J, with 11 bases between the two ends. Per germline, CDR1 SGHVS and CDR2 FQNEAQ. CDR3 region: CASSLGTDPNQPQHF. CDR3 in DNA: TGTGCCAGCAGCTTAGGCACAGACCCTAATCAGCCCCAGCATTTT.

V gene TRBV7-2 combines with J gene TRBJ1-1; D gene ambiguous. Trimming took off 0 bases at V and 1 base at J, with 6 bases between the two ends. CDR1 SGHTA and CDR2 FQGNSA come from the germline V gene. The CDR3 is 14 amino acids. In DNA, the CDR3 is TGTGCCAGCAGCTTAGCTGGCAGGAACACTGAAGCTTTCTTT. The encoded protein is CASSLAGRNTEAFF.

This clone was detected only a few times. The J gene is TRBJ2-6, the V gene TRBV5-1; D is unclear. Per the germline V gene, CDR1 is SGHRS and CDR2 is YFSETQ. Trimming left V 3 bases short and J 2 bases short, with 6 bases between. The CDR3 totals 14 residues. The CDR3 reads CASSSTAGANVLTF. The CDR3 coding sequence is TGCGCCAGCAGCTCCACAGCTGGGGCCAACGTCCTGACTTTC.

This clone was detected once. The V and J genes are TRBV19 and TRBJ1-2; D is ambiguous. The CDR3 length is 14 residues. V dropped 7 bases and J dropped 5 bases, with 17 bases sitting between them. CDR1 and CDR2 (germline): LNHDA, SQIVND (reference sequence). CDR3 sequence reads: CASTQVDLLYGYTF. CDR3 coding DNA: TGTGCCAGTACCCAGGTCGACCTTCTATATGGCTACACCTTC.